The clone carrying this TCR beta chain was seen a handful of times. This specimen belongs to a study of blood T cell repertoires in COVID-19. Germline V CDR1 and CDR2: SGHAT, FQDESV (reference sequence). V lost 3 bases and J lost 2, with 10 bases in between. The CDR3 runs 14 residues. The table came from immunoSEQ multiplex PCR; TCRdb's copy has only in-frame clones and leaves some out. The sample contains 250,000 to 350,000 clones, roughly 86% of which appear only once. V gene TRBV11-1 combines with J gene TRBJ1-1; D unclear. The clonotype originates from a woman aged 45-65 years who had recovered from COVID-19. Sample: peripheral blood. The CDR3 DNA follows: TGTGCCAGCAGCTTTGGAGCTACTAACACTGAAGCTTTCTTT. As protein: CASSFGATNTEAFF. Filled out from reference TRBV11-1 and TRBJ1-1, the complete variable domain reads EAEVAQSPRYKITEKSQAVAFWCDPISGHATLYWYRQILGQGPELLVQFQDESVVDDSQLPKDRFSAERLKGVDSTLKIQPAELGDSAMYLCASSFGATNTEAFFGQGTRLTVV.